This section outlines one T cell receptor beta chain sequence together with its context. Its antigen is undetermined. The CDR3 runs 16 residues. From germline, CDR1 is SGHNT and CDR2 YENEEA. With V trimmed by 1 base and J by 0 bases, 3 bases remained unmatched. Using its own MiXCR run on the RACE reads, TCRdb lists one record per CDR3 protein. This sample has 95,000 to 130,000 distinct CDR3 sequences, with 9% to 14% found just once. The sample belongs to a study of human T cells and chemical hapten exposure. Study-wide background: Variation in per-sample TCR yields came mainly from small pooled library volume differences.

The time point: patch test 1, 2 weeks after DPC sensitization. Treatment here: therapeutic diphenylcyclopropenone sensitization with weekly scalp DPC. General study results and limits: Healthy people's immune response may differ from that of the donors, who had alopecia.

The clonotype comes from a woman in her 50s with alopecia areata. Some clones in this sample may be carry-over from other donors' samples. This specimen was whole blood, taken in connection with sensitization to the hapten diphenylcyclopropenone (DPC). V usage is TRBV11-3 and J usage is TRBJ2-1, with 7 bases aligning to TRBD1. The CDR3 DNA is TGTGCCAGCAGCTTAGCCGGGACAGCCTCCTACAATGAGCAGTTCTTC. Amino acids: CASSLAGTASYNEQFF.